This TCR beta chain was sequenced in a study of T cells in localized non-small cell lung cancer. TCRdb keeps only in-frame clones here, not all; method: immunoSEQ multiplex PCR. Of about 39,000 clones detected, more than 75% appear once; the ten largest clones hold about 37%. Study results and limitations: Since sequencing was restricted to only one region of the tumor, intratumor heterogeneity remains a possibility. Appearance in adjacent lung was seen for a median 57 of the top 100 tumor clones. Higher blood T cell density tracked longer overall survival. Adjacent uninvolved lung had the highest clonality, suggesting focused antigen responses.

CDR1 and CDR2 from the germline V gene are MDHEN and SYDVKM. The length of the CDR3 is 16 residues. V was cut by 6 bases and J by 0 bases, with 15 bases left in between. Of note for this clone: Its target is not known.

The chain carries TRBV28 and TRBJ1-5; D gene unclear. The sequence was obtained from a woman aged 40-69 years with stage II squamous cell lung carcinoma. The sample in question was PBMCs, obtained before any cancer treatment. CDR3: CASSPTLIYSNQPQHF. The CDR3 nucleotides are TGTGCCAGCAGCCCCACTCTGATATATAGCAATCAGCCCCAGCATTTT.